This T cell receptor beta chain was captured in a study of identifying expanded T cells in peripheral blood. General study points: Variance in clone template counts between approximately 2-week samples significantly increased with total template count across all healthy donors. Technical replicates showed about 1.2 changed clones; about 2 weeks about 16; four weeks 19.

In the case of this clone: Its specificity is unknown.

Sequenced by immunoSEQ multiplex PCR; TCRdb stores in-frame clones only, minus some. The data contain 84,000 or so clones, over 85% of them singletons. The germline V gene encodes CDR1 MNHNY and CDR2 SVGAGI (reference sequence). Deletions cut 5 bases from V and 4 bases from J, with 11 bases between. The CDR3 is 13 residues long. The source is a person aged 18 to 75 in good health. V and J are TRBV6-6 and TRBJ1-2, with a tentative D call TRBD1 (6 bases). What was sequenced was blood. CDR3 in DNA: TGTGCCAGCAGTCCGGGGGCCGTCTATGGCTACACCTTC. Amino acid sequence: CASSPGAVYGYTF.